Presented here are 5 T cell receptor beta chains from one specimen sequenced in a study of CD8 T cells in Susac syndrome. It was with random hexamers that about 0.45 to 1 ug RNA was reverse transcribed. Each CDR3 protein gets one entry after TCRdb re-called the immunoSEQ multiplex PCR reads with MiXCR. Among about 130,000 distinct CDR3 sequences listed, about 95% were seen once. Sequencing was done on a sample of CD8+ T cells from PBMCs. The source of these receptors is a human donor with Susac syndrome.

This chain uses TRBV5-1 with TRBJ2-3; TRBD2 aligns across 10 bases. Losses at the gene ends were 1 base for V and 4 bases for J; bases not matched to a gene: 6. The CDR3 is made up of 16 amino acids. The V gene's germline CDR1 is SGHRS and CDR2 YFSETQ. CDR3 DNA: TGCGCCAGCAGCTTGACTAGCGGGAATATCGCAGATACGCAGTATTTT. Translating it yields CASSLTSGNIADTQYF.

CDR3 loop: CASSQEPGYQETQYF. Written as DNA, the CDR3 is TGCGCCAGCAGCCAAGAACCCGGGTACCAAGAGACCCAGTACTTC. This sequence joins TRBV4-1 and TRBJ2-5; D gene ambiguous. V lost 0 bases and J 0 bases, leaving 8 bases between the germline ends. Germline assignment: CDR1 MGHRA and CDR2 YSYEKL. CDR3 length equals 15 residues.

The V call is TRBV6-5, the J call TRBJ2-5; 7 nucleotides match TRBD1. The CDR3 runs to 15 residues. V shed 4 bases, J shed 2 bases, and the junction held 7 bases outside the gene matches. Germline CDR1 is MNHEY and CDR2 is SVGAGI. The CDR3 region is CASSSRTGYQETQYF. CDR3 DNA: TGTGCCAGCAGTTCCAGGACAGGCTATCAAGAGACCCAGTACTTC.

The J gene is TRBJ1-1, the V gene TRBV11-2; 7 bases are a match to TRBD1. Germline CDR1 and CDR2: SGHAT and FQNNGV. V lost 4 bases to trimming and J lost 6 bases; unmatched junction nucleotides: 5. There are 13 residues in the CDR3. The CDR3 sequence is CASSSRDRPEAFF. The DNA for the CDR3 is TGTGCCAGCAGCTCCCGGGACAGACCTGAAGCTTTCTTT.

The rearrangement uses TRBV7-9 and TRBJ2-3; 9 bases line up with TRBD1. The CDR3 consists of 16 residues. Germline V gene data show CDR1 as SEHNR and CDR2 as FQNEAQ (reference sequence). V gave up 3 bases and J gave up 0 bases; unmatched junction bases: 4. CDR3 DNA: TGTGCCAGCAGCTTGACCGGGACAGGGAGCACAGATACGCAGTATTTT. It yields the protein CASSLTGTGSTDTQYF. Based on the CDR3 plus reference TRBV7-9 and TRBJ2-3, the full variable domain is DTGVSQNPRHKITKRGQNVTFRCDPISEHNRLYWYRQTLGQGPEFLTYFQNEAQLEKSRLLSDRFSAERPKGSFSTLEIQRTEQGDSAMYLCASSLTGTGSTDTQYFGPGTRLTVL.